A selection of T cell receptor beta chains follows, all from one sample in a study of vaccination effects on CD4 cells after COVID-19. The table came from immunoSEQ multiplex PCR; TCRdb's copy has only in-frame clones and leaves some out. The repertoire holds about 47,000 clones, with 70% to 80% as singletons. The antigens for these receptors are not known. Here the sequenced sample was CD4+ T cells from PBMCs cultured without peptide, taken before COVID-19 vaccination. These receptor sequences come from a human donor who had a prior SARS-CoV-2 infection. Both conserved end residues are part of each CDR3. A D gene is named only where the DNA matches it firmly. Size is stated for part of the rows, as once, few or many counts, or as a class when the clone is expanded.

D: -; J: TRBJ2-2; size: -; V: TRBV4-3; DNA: TGCGCCAGCAGGAGTAGCGGCAGGCCGGGCGGGGAGCTGTTTTTT; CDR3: CASRSSGRPGGELFF
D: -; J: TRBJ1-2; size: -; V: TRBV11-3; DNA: TGTGCCAGCAGCTTGGGAAGTGGCTACACCTTC; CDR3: CASSLGSGYTF
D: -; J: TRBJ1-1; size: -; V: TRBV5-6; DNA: TGTGCCAGCAGCCCTTTCGCGGGTAACACTGAAGCTTTCTTT; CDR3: CASSPFAGNTEAFF
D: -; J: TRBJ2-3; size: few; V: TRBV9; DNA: TGTGCCAGCAGCGTAGGGAATCACGAGACAGATACGCAGTATTTT; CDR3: CASSVGNHETDTQYF
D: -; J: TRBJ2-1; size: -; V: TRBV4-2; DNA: TGTGCCAGCAGCCAAGACCGGGTTCACAATGAGCAGTTCTTC; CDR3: CASSQDRVHNEQFF
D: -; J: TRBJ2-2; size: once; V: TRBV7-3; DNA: TGTGCCAGCAGCTCCTCGGGGGCGGCCGGCACCGGGGAGCTGTTTTTT; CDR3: CASSSSGAAGTGELFF
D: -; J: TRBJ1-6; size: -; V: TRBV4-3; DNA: TGCGCCAGCAGCCAAAGACAGACTAATTCACCCCTCCACTTT; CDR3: CASSQRQTNSPLHF
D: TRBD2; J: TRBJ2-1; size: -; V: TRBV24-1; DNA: TGTGCCACCAGCGGACTAGCGGGAAGGAATAACAATGAGCAGTTCTTC; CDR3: CATSGLAGRNNNEQFF
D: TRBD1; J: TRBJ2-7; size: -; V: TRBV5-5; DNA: TGTGCCAGCAGCAGGACAGGGCTGGGCTACGAGCAGTACTTC; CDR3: CASSRTGLGYEQYF
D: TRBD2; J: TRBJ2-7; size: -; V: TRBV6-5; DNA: TGTGCCAGCACGGATAGCGGGGGTGACTACGAGCAGTACTTC; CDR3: CASTDSGGDYEQYF
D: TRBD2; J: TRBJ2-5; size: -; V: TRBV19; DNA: TGTGCCAGCACGACTAGCGGGAGGCGACAAGAGACCCAGTACTTC; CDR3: CASTTSGRRQETQYF
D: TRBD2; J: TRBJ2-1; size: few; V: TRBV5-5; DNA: TGTGCCAGCACAGCGGGACTAGCGACGTACAATGAGCAGTTCTTC; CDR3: CASTAGLATYNEQFF
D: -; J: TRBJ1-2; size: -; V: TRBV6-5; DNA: TGTGCCAGCAGTTACTCGAGTGCAGGGATCGGTGGCTACACCTTC; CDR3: CASSYSSAGIGGYTF
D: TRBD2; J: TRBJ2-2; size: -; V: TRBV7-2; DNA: TGTGCCAGCAGCTTAGTATGGACTAGTCTCGGGGAGCTGTTTTTT; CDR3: CASSLVWTSLGELFF
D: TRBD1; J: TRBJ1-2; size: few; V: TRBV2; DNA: TGTGCCAGCAGGGGACAGGGTCCTGGCTACACCTTC; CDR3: CASRGQGPGYTF
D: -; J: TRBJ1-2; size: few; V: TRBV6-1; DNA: TGTGCCAGCAGTGAAAACGGTCCTAACTATGGCTACACCTTC; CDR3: CASSENGPNYGYTF
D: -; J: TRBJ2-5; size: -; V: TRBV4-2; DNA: TGTGCCAGCAGCCAAAAGGAGACCCAGTACTTC; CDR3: CASSQKETQYF
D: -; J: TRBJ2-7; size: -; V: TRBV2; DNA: TGTGCCAGCAGTGAGGACTACGAGCAGTACTTC; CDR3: CASSEDYEQYF
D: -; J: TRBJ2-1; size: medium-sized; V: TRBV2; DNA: TGTGCCAGCAGTACGACTCGAGGGGGCTCCTACAATGAGCAGTTCTTC; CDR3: CASSTTRGGSYNEQFF
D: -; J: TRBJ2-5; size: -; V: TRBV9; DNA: TGTGCCAGCAGCCCCCCCGCCTCGGGGACCCAGTACTTC; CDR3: CASSPPASGTQYF
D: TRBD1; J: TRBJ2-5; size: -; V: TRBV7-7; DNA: TGTGCTAGCAGCCCGACAGGGGTGAGGCAAGAGACCCAGTACTTC; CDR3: CASSPTGVRQETQYF
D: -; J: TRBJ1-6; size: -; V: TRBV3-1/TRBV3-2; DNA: TGTGCCAGCAGCCAGGGCGATTCACCCCTCCACTTT; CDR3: CASSQGDSPLHF
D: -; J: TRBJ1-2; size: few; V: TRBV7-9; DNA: TGTGCCAGCAGCCGATGGGGTGGGGAAAACTATGGCTACACCTTC; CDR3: CASSRWGGENYGYTF
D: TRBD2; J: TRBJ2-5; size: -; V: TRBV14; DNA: TGTGCCAGCAGCCCCGGACTAGCGGGAGGGTGGTTCCAAGAGACCCAGTACTTC; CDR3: CASSPGLAGGWFQETQYF
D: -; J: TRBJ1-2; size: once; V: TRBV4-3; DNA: TGCGCCAGCAGCCAAGATCCGCGAGTCTATGGCTACACCTTC; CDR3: CASSQDPRVYGYTF
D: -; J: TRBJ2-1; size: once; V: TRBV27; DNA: TGTGCCAGCAAAGGGGCTAGCGACTATTTGTTCTTC; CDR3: CASKGASDYLFF
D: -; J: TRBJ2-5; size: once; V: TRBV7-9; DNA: TGTGCCAGCAGCTTAGCGCGGACGGCCCAAGAGACCCAGTACTTC; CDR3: CASSLARTAQETQYF
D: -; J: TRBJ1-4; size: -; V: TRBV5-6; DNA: TGTGCCAGCAGCCTATTTTCGGGTCGGGGTAATGAAAAACTGTTTTTT; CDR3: CASSLFSGRGNEKLFF
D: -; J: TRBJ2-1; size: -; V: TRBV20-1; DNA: TGCAGTGCTAGTACTAGCTTCATTGACAATGAGCAGTTCTTC; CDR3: CSASTSFIDNEQFF
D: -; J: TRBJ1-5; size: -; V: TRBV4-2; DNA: TGTGCCAGCAGCCAAGAGTTTTCCAGGTCCCATCAGCCCCAGCATTTT; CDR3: CASSQEFSRSHQPQHF
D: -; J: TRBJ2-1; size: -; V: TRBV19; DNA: TGTGCCAGTAGTCGATACCGGGCTCGGGGTTCCTACAATGAGCAGTTCTTC; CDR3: CASSRYRARGSYNEQFF
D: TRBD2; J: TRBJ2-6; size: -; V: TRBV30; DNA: TGTGCCAGCGGGGTCGGCACGGCTGGGGCCAACGTCCTGACTTTC; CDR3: CASGVGTAGANVLTF
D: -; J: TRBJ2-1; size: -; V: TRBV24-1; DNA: TGTGCCACCAGTGACGCTACTAGCTCCCCCACAGATGAGCAGTTCTTC; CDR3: CATSDATSSPTDEQFF
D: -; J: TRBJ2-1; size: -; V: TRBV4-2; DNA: TGTGCCAGCAGCAGAGGCGCCACCTACAATGAGCAGTTCTTC; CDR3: CASSRGATYNEQFF
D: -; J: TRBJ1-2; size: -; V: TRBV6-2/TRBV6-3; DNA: TGTGCCAGCAGCTCTCGGGGCCCGGATGGCTACACCTTC; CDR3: CASSSRGPDGYTF
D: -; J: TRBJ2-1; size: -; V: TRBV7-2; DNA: TGTGCCAGCAGCTTTTTTAGACTAGACAATGAGCAGTTCTTC; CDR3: CASSFFRLDNEQFF
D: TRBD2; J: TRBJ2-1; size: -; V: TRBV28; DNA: TGTGCCAACAGCCTAGCGGGAGTCGATGAGCAGTTCTTC; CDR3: CANSLAGVDEQFF
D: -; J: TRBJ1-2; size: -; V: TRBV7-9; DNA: TGTGCCAGCAGCCCCGGGCTTCGGGGCTACACCTTC; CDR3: CASSPGLRGYTF
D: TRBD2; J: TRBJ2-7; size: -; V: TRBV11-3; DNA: TGTGCCAGCAGCTTAGGGGGGACTAACTCCTACGAGCAGTACTTC; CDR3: CASSLGGTNSYEQYF
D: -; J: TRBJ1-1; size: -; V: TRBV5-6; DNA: TGTGCCAGCAGCTTAACCCCAGACACTGAAGCTTTCTTT; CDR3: CASSLTPDTEAFF
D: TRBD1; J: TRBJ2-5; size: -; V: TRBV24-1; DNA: TGTGCCACCAGTGAGGGGACAGGGGGCCAAGAGACCCAGTACTTC; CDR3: CATSEGTGGQETQYF
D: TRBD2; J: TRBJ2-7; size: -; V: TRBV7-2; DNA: TGTGCCAGCAGCTTAGGACGGCTAGCGGGAGTAAGAGAGCAGTACTTC; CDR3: CASSLGRLAGVREQYF
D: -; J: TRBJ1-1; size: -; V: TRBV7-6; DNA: TGTGCCAGCAGCTTGGGGGGGGCAGGGACTGAAGCTTTCTTT; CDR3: CASSLGGAGTEAFF
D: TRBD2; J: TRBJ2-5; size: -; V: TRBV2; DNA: TGTGCCAGCACCGCCTTACTAGCGGGAGATTCAGAGACCCAGTACTTC; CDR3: CASTALLAGDSETQYF
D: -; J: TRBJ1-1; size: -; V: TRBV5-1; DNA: TGCGCCAGCAGTCTGGGCCAGTCGTCCGACGAAGCTTTCTTT; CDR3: CASSLGQSSDEAFF
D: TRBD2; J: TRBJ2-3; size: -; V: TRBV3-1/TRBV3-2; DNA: TGTGCCAGCAGCTTCACACTAGCGGGAGCTAGCACAGATACGCAGTATTTT; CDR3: CASSFTLAGASTDTQYF
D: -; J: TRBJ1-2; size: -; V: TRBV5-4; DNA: TGTGCCAGCAGCTTGGCCGGATTATATGGCTACACCTTC; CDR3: CASSLAGLYGYTF
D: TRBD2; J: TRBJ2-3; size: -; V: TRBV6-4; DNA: TGTGCCAGCAGTGTTGCGGGGGGGCGAGATACGCAGTATTTT; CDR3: CASSVAGGRDTQYF
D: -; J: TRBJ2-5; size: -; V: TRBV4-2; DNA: TGTGCCAGCAGCCAAGGGCGGGCGTACCAAGAGACCCAGTACTTC; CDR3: CASSQGRAYQETQYF
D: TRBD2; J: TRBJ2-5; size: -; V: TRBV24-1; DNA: TGTGCCACCAGTGGGGGGACTGCGACTAGCGGGAGAGGGGAGACCCAGTACTTC; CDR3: CATSGGTATSGRGETQYF
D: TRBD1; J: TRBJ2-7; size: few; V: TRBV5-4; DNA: TGTGCCAGCAGCCGGGACAGGGGGGACGAGCAGTACTTC; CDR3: CASSRDRGDEQYF
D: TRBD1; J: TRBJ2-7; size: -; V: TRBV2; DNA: TGTGCCAGCAGTCCGCAGGGACAGCGGATATACGAGCAGTACTTC; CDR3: CASSPQGQRIYEQYF
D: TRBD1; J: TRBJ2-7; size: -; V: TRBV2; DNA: TGTGCCAGCAGTGGAGGGACAGGGGGCGAGCAGTACTTC; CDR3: CASSGGTGGEQYF
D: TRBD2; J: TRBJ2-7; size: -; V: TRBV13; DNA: TGTGCCAGCAGCGCACTAGCGGGGGGCGGAATTTACGAGCAGTACTTC; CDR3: CASSALAGGGIYEQYF
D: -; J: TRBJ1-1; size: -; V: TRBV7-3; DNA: TGTGCCAGCAGCCGTTATGGAGGGAACACTGAAGCTTTCTTT; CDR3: CASSRYGGNTEAFF
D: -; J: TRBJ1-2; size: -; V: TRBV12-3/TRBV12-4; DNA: TGTGCCAGCAGTCCCGACAGATTCTATGGCTACACCTTC; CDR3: CASSPDRFYGYTF
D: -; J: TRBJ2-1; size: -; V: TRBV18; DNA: TGTGCCAGCTCACCACCGGACCGGGTCGAGGTCAATGAGCAGTTCTTC; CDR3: CASSPPDRVEVNEQFF